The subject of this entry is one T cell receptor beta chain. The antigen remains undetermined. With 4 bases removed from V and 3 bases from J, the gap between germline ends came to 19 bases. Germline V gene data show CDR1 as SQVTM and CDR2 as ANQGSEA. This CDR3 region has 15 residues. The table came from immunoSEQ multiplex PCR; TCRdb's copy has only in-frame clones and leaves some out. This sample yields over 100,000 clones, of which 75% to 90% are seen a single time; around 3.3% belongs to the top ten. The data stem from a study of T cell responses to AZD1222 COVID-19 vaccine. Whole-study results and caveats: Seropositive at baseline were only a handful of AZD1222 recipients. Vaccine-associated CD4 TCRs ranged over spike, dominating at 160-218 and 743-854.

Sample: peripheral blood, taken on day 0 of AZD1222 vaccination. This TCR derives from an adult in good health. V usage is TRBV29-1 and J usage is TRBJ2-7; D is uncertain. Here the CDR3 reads CSVGQSPTQGYEQYF. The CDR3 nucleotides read TGCAGCGTTGGCCAGAGCCCGACTCAAGGCTACGAGCAGTACTTC.